This record looks at one T cell receptor beta chain sequence and its context. Its antigen remains unknown. This record belongs to a study of PD-L1 blockade in urothelial cancer. In the study overall: Patients commenced atezolizumab in about 2014, and it was given at 1,200 mg intravenously every 3 weeks. About 85% of the roughly 29 patients were men who had bladder-origin urothelial cancer. Timepoints chosen for blood analysis were 3 weeks (second dose) and 6 weeks after treatment start. General study points: Having blood TCR clonality under the median before treatment predicted better survival.

Per the germline V gene, CDR1 is SGHRS and CDR2 is YFSETQ. The CDR3 consists of 14 residues. The ends were cut back, 0 bases at V and 4 bases at J, with 9 bases in the middle. Data came from immunoSEQ multiplex PCR; TCRdb stores just in-frame clones and leaves some out. The sample shows 70,000 or so clones, around 90% of them seen only once. The clonotype was recovered from a man in his 60s with urothelial cancer. The chain links TRBV5-1 to TRBJ2-3; D is possibly TRBD2 (5 bases). Sequences were derived from PBMCs, sampled around atezolizumab (anti-PD-L1) treatment. In DNA form, the CDR3 reads TGCGCCAGCAGCTTGGGGGCGGGTCCAGATACGCAGTATTTT. It yields the protein CASSLGAGPDTQYF.